The 17 T cell receptor beta chains given below trace back to one sample, sequenced in a study of blood T cell repertoires in COVID-19 (dated by TCRdb to about 2020). The method was the immunoSEQ multiplex PCR assay. In TCRdb, the immuneACCESS table is reduced to in-frame sequences with V and J assigned. These tables do not hold every clone; where another copy was compared, an unresolved V gene accounts for under half, and the others remain unexplained. The sample profile shows tens of thousands of clones; 84% of them were found once. The ten largest clones add up to around 1.6% of the sample. The sample consisted of peripheral blood. All receptors come from a man in his fifties or sixties with acute or convalescent COVID-19.

The chain uses TRBV10-1 and TRBJ1-3, with D tentatively TRBD1 (6 bases). This CDR3 region has 14 residues. The V and J ends lost 0 bases and 6 bases respectively, with 9 bases between them. Germline CDR1 and CDR2: WNHNN and SYGVQD (reference sequence). The DNA for the CDR3 is TGCGCCAGCAGTGAGTCGCCAGGGGCAAACACCATATATTTT. Protein: CASSESPGANTIYF.

This chain connects TRBV10-3 to TRBJ2-3, with 10 bases that match TRBD2. This CDR3 is 19 amino acids long. V lost 6 bases, J lost 0 bases, and 15 bases stayed unmatched. CDR1 and CDR2 from the germline V gene are ENHRY and SYGVKD. Here the CDR3 reads CAIRGGFGLAGESTDTQYF. The DNA of the CDR3 is TGTGCCATCAGGGGCGGGTTCGGTCTAGCGGGGGAGAGCACAGATACGCAGTATTTT.

This rearrangement joins TRBV20-1 to TRBJ2-7; 9 bases match TRBD1. The V gene's germline CDR1 is DFQATT and CDR2 SNEGSKA (reference sequence). This CDR3 is built from 17 residues. V trimming: 3 bases; J trimming: 2 bases; junction bases outside the gene matches: 14. This CDR3 reads CSASPVGQGFAPYEQYF. The DNA for the CDR3 is TGCAGTGCTAGTCCCGTAGGACAGGGGTTCGCCCCCTACGAGCAGTACTTC.

The V call is TRBV7-2, the J call TRBJ2-5, with D possibly being TRBD2 (6 bases). Germline-derived CDR1 and CDR2 are SGHTA and FQGNSA. V dropped 2 bases and J dropped 4 bases, with 20 bases sitting between them. The CDR3 loop spans 17 amino acids. This CDR3 reads CASSLTKTWRAGETQYF. CDR3 in DNA: TGTGCCAGCAGCTTAACCAAGACCTGGAGGGCTGGAGAGACCCAGTACTTC.

This CDR3 is CASSDGPYGYTF. CDR3 DNA: TGTGCCAGCAGTGATGGGCCGTATGGCTACACCTTC. J is TRBJ1-2 and V is TRBV6-1; unclear D gene. The CDR3 is 12 amino acids. Trimming shortened V by 3 bases and J by 5 bases, and 7 bases separated the two germline ends. Germline CDR1 MNHNS, CDR2 SASEGT.

The chain recombines TRBV24-1 with TRBJ2-5; TRBD1 agrees at 11 bases. CDR3 length: 16 amino acids. Germline CDR1 reads KGHDR; CDR2 reads SFDVKD. Unmatched junction bases numbered 8, after V lost 3 bases and J lost 6 bases. DNA of the CDR3: TGTGCCACCAGTGATGGGGGACAGGGGGACGGGAAGACCCAGTACTTC. Protein: CATSDGGQGDGKTQYF.

This clone was observed once. The chain couples TRBV7-7 to TRBJ2-5; 9 bases are shared with TRBD1. Looked up from germline, CDR1 is SSHAT and CDR2 is FNYEAQ (reference sequence). The CDR3 contains 16 residues. V was clipped by 1 base and J by 1 base; unmatched bases: 4. As DNA, the CDR3 is TGTGCCAGCAGCTTAGGGACAGGGGCTATCCAAGAGACCCAGTACTTC. Its translation is CASSLGTGAIQETQYF.

This chain links TRBV5-1 with TRBJ2-5; D gene unclear. Germline-derived CDR1 and CDR2 are SGHRS and YFSETQ. The V end lost 0 bases, the J end lost 0 bases, and 12 bases lay between the germline ends. This CDR3 has 16 amino acids. CDR3 bases: TGCGCCAGCAGCTTGGAGCCAGGCGCCCACCAAGAGACCCAGTACTTC. Its protein product is CASSLEPGAHQETQYF.

The chain is built from TRBV14 and TRBJ2-3, with TRBD1 matching 8 bases. The V gene end was trimmed by 4 bases and the J gene end by 0 bases; junction bases not matched to a gene: 27. Germline CDR1 reads SGHDN; CDR2 reads FVKESK. The CDR3 extends over 23 amino acids. The CDR3 sequence is CASSRHDPEGQDDSPASTDTQYF. The CDR3 DNA reads TGTGCCAGCAGCCGCCACGACCCCGAGGGACAGGACGACTCTCCGGCTAGCACAGATACGCAGTATTTT.

This clone was picked up one time. The rearrangement uses TRBV11-2 and TRBJ2-1, with 9 bases that match TRBD1. Germline assignment: CDR1 SGHAT and CDR2 FQNNGV. V was pared by 5 bases and J by 9 bases, with 11 bases of the junction left unmatched. The CDR3 has 15 residues. Here the CDR3 reads CASSPRTGDSGEQFF. CDR3 nucleotides: TGTGCCAGCAGCCCTCGGACAGGGGATAGCGGTGAGCAGTTCTTC.

V is TRBV4-2 and J is TRBJ1-6; perhaps TRBD1 as D (6 bases). CDR3 length: 17 amino acids. V lost 0 bases to trimming and J lost 10 bases, with 19 bases between them. Germline V gene lookup returns CDR1 LGHNA and CDR2 YNFKEQ. This CDR3 is CASSQDPFGGAGSPLHF. CDR3 DNA sequence: TGTGCCAGCAGCCAAGATCCCTTCGGGGGGGCAGGGTCACCCCTCCACTTT.

The chain employs TRBV30 and TRBJ2-4; 7 positions match TRBD2. The trim removed 5 bases at V and 8 bases at J, leaving 6 bases unmatched. Germline V lookup: CDR1 GTSNPN, CDR2 SVGIG (reference sequence). This CDR3 has 12 amino acids. The CDR3 protein is CAWGEGKDIQYF. The CDR3 region has the DNA TGTGCCTGGGGGGAGGGGAAGGACATTCAGTACTTC.

The chain recombines TRBV29-1 with TRBJ2-3, with D possibly TRBD1 on 6 matching bases. CDR1 is SQVTM, CDR2 ANQGSEA, per germline. This CDR3 spans 13 amino acids. CDR3 amino acids: CPGHRVVPDTQYF. Here the CDR3 DNA reads TGCCCCGGTCACAGGGTGGTTCCAGATACGCAGTATTTT.

The J gene is TRBJ2-5, the V gene TRBV10-3; 10 nucleotides line up with TRBD2. The CDR3 sequence is 13 residues long. The V gene end was trimmed by 11 bases and the J gene end by 0 bases; junction bases not matched to a gene: 3. The germline gives CDR1 ENHRY, CDR2 SYGVKD. CDR3 region: CASLAGYQETQYF. CDR3 in DNA: TGTGCCTCACTAGCGGGGTACCAAGAGACCCAGTACTTC.

The chain couples TRBV2 to TRBJ2-1; no firm D call. Deletions cut 8 bases from V and 3 bases from J, with 5 bases between. This CDR3 comprises 11 residues. Germline CDR1 is SNHLY and CDR2 is FYNNEI. CDR3 nucleotide sequence: TGTGCCAGCTCGGGCTACAATGAGCAGTTCTTC. Encoded protein: CASSGYNEQFF. The full variable domain, in which reference TRBV2 and TRBJ2-1 provide the parts outside the CDR3, is EPEVTQTPSHQVTQMGQEVILRCVPISNHLYFYWYRQILGQKVEFLVSFYNNEISEKSEIFDDQFSVERPDGSNFTLKIRSTKLEDSAMYFCASSGYNEQFFGPGTRLTVL.

The chain joins TRBV6-5 to TRBJ1-6, with 8 bases identical to TRBD1. J gave up 10 bases and V 7 bases, and 9 bases lay outside the gene matches. The CDR3 loop spans 14 amino acids. From germline, CDR1 is MNHEY and CDR2 SVGAGI. The CDR3 sequence is CASTPTGAVSPLHF. The CDR3 coding sequence is TGTGCCAGCACCCCGACAGGGGCGGTATCACCCCTCCACTTT.

A word on this clone: A junction end diverges from the germline sequence, so it may reflect a read error. This chain connects TRBV27 to TRBJ2-5, with TRBD2 identical over 14 bases. Looked up from germline, CDR1 is MNHEY and CDR2 is SMNVEV (reference sequence). The CDR3 contains 13 residues. The CDR3 spells CASSMTSGRARDF. Here the CDR3 DNA reads TGTGCCAGCAGTATGACTAGCGGGAGGGCTCGGGACTTC.